Each of the 11 T cell receptor beta chains below was sequenced from the same sample in a study of blood T cells in healthy people across ages. Through a sample-barcoded 5' primer and a J-beta primer mix, a second PCR was run for roughly 6 to 11 cycles. TCRdb re-called the 5' RACE reads through MiXCR, storing one row per CDR3 protein. The table records around 850,000 distinct CDR3 sequences, roughly 34% of them present only once. The specimen sequenced was blood. These receptors all stem from a man younger than 35 in good health.

With respect to this clonotype: With a much larger clone just one base away, this may be a read error. This chain joins TRBV6-5 and TRBJ2-5; 7 positions match TRBD1. Germline CDR1 reads MNHEY; CDR2 reads SVGAGI. Trimming took 5 bases from V and 11 from J; bases not matched to a gene: 20. This CDR3 contains 16 residues. The DNA of the CDR3 is TGTGCCAGCAGTCTAACAGGGGTGGATCCTAGGGATGAGCAGTACTTC. Its protein product is CASSLTGVDPRDEQYF.

The CDR3 sequence is CASSLMVSAEGDRGYAEQFF. The CDR3 coding sequence is TGTGCCAGCAGCCTTATGGTTTCTGCTGAGGGGGACAGGGGGTACGCTGAGCAGTTCTTC. V and J are TRBV7-3 and TRBJ2-1; TRBD1 matches 11 bases. This CDR3 region has 20 residues. The germline CDR1 and CDR2 sequences are SGHTA and FQGTGA. Trimming took 5 bases from V and 9 from J; bases not matched to a gene: 24.

The chain employs TRBV5-5 and TRBJ2-1; D not certain. The CDR3 has 13 amino acids. Germline V gene data show CDR1 as SGHKS and CDR2 as YYEKEE (reference sequence). Deletions cut 3 bases from V and 7 bases from J, with 11 bases between. The CDR3 region has the DNA TGTGCCAGCAGCTGGGTGACCGGAAATGAGCAGTTCTTC. Translated, it gives CASSWVTGNEQFF.

In its sample, this clonotype was seen a few times. J is TRBJ2-5 and V is TRBV5-1; 13 bases fit TRBD2. The CDR3 is 15 amino acids. The V gene end was trimmed by 4 bases and the J gene end by 11 bases; junction bases not matched to a gene: 11. The germline CDR1 and CDR2 sequences are SGHRS and YFSETQ. This chain's CDR3 is CASSPGTSGVNEQYF. The DNA of the CDR3 is TGCGCCAGCAGCCCCGGGACTAGCGGGGTCAATGAGCAGTACTTC.

V and J are TRBV4-1 and TRBJ1-5, with D unclear. This CDR3 is 13 amino acids long. The V and J ends lost 6 bases and 6 bases respectively, with 12 bases between them. Germline values: CDR1 MGHRA, CDR2 YSYEKL. The CDR3 coding sequence is TGCGCCAGCAGTCCTACCCCCTTTCAGCCCCAGCATTTT. Amino acids: CASSPTPFQPQHF.

The chain combines TRBV12-3 or TRBV12-4 with TRBJ2-1; D uncertain. There are 11 residues in the CDR3. V dropped 4 bases and J dropped 10 bases, with 8 bases sitting between them. CDR3 coding DNA: TGTGCCAGCAGTTACCTAGGGGAGCAGTTCTTC. The encoded protein is CASSYLGEQFF.

This clonotype was counted ten times or more. This rearrangement joins TRBV20-1 to TRBJ2-1; 8 bases map to TRBD2. The junction had 12 bases not matched to a gene; V was cut back by 1 base and J by 4 bases. CDR1 and CDR2 from the germline V gene are DFQATT and SNEGSKA (reference sequence). This CDR3 spans 17 amino acids. CDR3 loop: CSARGPGRGGKYNEQFF. The CDR3 region has the DNA TGCAGTGCTAGAGGTCCGGGTCGCGGGGGGAAATACAATGAGCAGTTCTTC.

This clonotype has at least ten counts. The chain recombines TRBV12-3 or TRBV12-4 with TRBJ2-7; TRBD1 aligns across 7 bases. J gave up 2 bases and V 4 bases, and 5 bases lay outside the gene matches. The CDR3 has 14 residues. CDR3 sequence reads: CASSSQGKAYEQYF. In DNA form, the CDR3 reads TGTGCCAGCAGTTCACAGGGGAAGGCCTACGAGCAGTACTTC.

The chain carries TRBV2 and TRBJ1-1, with TRBD1 as a possible D gene (5 bases). V lost 6 bases, J lost 0 bases, and 11 bases lay in between. Germline CDR1 reads SNHLY; CDR2 reads FYNNEI. The CDR3 runs 14 residues. CDR3 residues: CASRIQEVNTEAFF. As DNA, the CDR3 is TGTGCCAGCAGGATACAGGAAGTGAACACTGAAGCTTTCTTT.

As for this clonotype: Relative to the germline gene, one junction end is altered; a read error may explain this. The chain is built from TRBV6-5 and TRBJ2-5, with 12 nucleotides matching TRBD2. Germline loops: CDR1 MNHEY, CDR2 SVGAGI. This CDR3 contains 18 residues. CDR3 sequence (DNA): TGTGCCAGTAGTTCGAGGACTAGCGGGGTCCTCCCAGGGGAGACCCAGTACTTC. Protein product: CASSSRTSGVLPGETQYF.

This clonotype was found many times. The chain has TRBV13 and TRBJ2-3; D could derive from TRBD1 or TRBD2 (5 bases each). V shed 7 bases and J shed 6 bases, with 11 bases lying between them. In germline, CDR1 is PRHDT, CDR2 FYEKMQ (reference sequence). CDR3 length equals 12 residues. The CDR3 loop reads CASTDEGDTQYF. CDR3 DNA sequence: TGTGCCAGCACCGACGAGGGGGATACGCAGTATTTT.